Shown below are 30 T cell receptor beta chains from a single sample sequenced in a study of identical twins. TCRdb re-derived calls from the 5' RACE reads in MiXCR, one entry per CDR3 protein. The sample holds approximately 620,000 distinct CDR3 sequences, over 8.5% seen once. A further study also used this sample, focusing on yellow fever vaccine responses in identical twins.

Sequencing was carried out using PBMCs. These receptors all come from a young woman in good health.

This clonotype has only a few counts. This rearrangement joins TRBV27 to TRBJ2-1; 11 nucleotides match TRBD2. There are 17 residues in the CDR3. CDR1 is MNHEY, CDR2 SMNVEV, per germline (reference sequence). With 7 bases clipped from V and 9 bases from J, the junction kept 17 bases outside the gene matches. CDR3 in amino acids: CASITSSSGRAGGEQFF. DNA of the CDR3: TGTGCCAGCATCACTTCGAGTAGCGGGAGGGCCGGTGGTGAGCAGTTCTTC.

This clonotype appeared many times. This chain connects TRBV29-1 to TRBJ1-4; 9 bases line up with TRBD1. The CDR3 has 14 amino acids. The germline V gene has CDR1 SQVTM and CDR2 ANQGSEA. Losses at the gene ends were 6 bases for V and 5 bases for J; bases not matched to a gene: 7. The CDR3 DNA is TGCAGCGTACAAGCCGGGACAGGGAATGAAAAACTGTTTTTT. Its protein is CSVQAGTGNEKLFF.

J is TRBJ2-3 and V is TRBV7-6; TRBD2 might be the D (5 bases). This CDR3 is 16 amino acids long. V was shortened by 5 bases and J by 2 bases, with 17 bases between the two germline ends. Germline CDR1 SGHVS, CDR2 FNYEAQ. The CDR3 region has the DNA TGTGCCAGCAGCCCAGCGGCGGCGGAGACCACAGATACGCAGTATTTT. Amino acids: CASSPAAAETTDTQYF.

J is TRBJ1-4 and V is TRBV11-2; D is possibly TRBD1 (5 bases). This CDR3 is built from 14 residues. Trimming left V 5 bases short and J 8 bases short, with 15 bases between. CDR1 is SGHAT and CDR2 is FQNNGV in the germline V gene. CDR3 in amino acids: CASSTPDTGEKLFF. In DNA, the CDR3 is TGTGCCAGCAGCACACCGGACACTGGGGAAAAACTGTTTTTT.

The V call is TRBV7-8, the J call TRBJ2-7; 8 bases line up with TRBD2. The CDR3 spans 13 residues. Germline trimming cut 9 bases from V and 6 bases from J; bases unmatched to any gene: 10. Germline CDR1 SGHVS, CDR2 FQNEAQ. The CDR3 here is CASTTGTSFEQYF. In DNA form, the CDR3 reads TGTGCCAGTACGACCGGGACTAGTTTCGAGCAGTACTTC.

The gene calls are TRBV6-2 or TRBV6-3 and TRBJ2-6; the D gene could be TRBD1 or TRBD2 (5 bases each). The CDR3 loop spans 16 amino acids. Germline lookup yields CDR1 MNHEY and CDR2 SVGEGT. Trimming stripped 5 bases from V and 0 bases from J, with 11 bases between. The CDR3 loop is CASSGDGRSGANVLTF. DNA of the CDR3: TGTGCCAGCAGTGGGGACGGCCGCTCTGGGGCCAACGTCCTGACTTTC.

This clonotype was observed a few times. The chain recombines TRBV3-1 with TRBJ2-7; D is possibly TRBD1 (5 bases). Germline V gene sequence: CDR1 LGHDT, CDR2 YNNKEL (reference sequence). The CDR3 covers 14 residues. V was clipped by 4 bases and J by 2 bases, with 12 bases between them. The CDR3 loop reads CASSPTRVPYEQYF. The CDR3 DNA is TGTGCCAGCAGCCCAACCAGGGTTCCCTACGAGCAGTACTTC.

This clonotype was seen ten or more times. The genes are TRBV4-2 and TRBJ2-5; TRBD2 matches 11 bases. Germline CDR1 is LGHNA and CDR2 is YNFKEQ. This CDR3 comprises 17 residues. The V segment lost 2 bases and the J segment 2 bases; nucleotides outside the gene matches: 7. The DNA of the CDR3 is TGTGCCAGCAGCCAACGCACTAGCGGGAGTTCGCAAGAGACCCAGTACTTC. Its protein is CASSQRTSGSSQETQYF.

Comment on this clonotype: A much more abundant neighbour one base away suggests this may be a read error. The gene calls are TRBV15 and TRBJ2-1, with TRBD1 matching 9 bases. This CDR3 contains 15 residues. CDR1 and CDR2 from the germline V gene are LNHNV and YYDKDF (reference sequence). The DNA for the CDR3 is TGTGCCACCAGCCCCGGGACAGGGCTTTTGAATGGGCAGTTCTTC. It specifies CATSPGTGLLNGQFF.

This clonotype was detected many times. This chain links TRBV27 with TRBJ1-2; 9 bases align to TRBD1. V lost 5 bases and J lost 5; bases outside the gene matches: 18. Germline assignment: CDR1 MNHEY and CDR2 SMNVEV (reference sequence). This CDR3 comprises 18 residues. CDR3 nucleotide sequence: TGTGCCAGCAGTCCATATTCCGGGACAGGGACCCCTGAGTATGGCTACACCTTC. Amino acid sequence: CASSPYSGTGTPEYGYTF.

The chain employs TRBV3-1 and TRBJ2-7; perhaps TRBD2 as D (5 bases). Germline-derived CDR1 and CDR2 are LGHDT and YNNKEL (reference sequence). V lost 6 bases and J 7 bases, leaving 19 bases between the germline ends. The CDR3 contains 14 residues. CDR3 in DNA: TGTGCCAGCAGTTTTTCAAGCGGTTTGGGGGAGCAGTACTTC. Protein sequence: CASSFSSGLGEQYF.

V and J are TRBV12-3 or TRBV12-4 and TRBJ2-6; D may be TRBD1 (6 bases). This CDR3 contains 13 residues. V was shortened by 4 bases and J by 8 bases, with 9 bases between the two germline ends. The CDR3 nucleotides read TGTGCCAGCAGTTCACAGGGAACCAACGTCCTGACTTTC. This gives the protein CASSSQGTNVLTF.

The chain employs TRBV9 and TRBJ2-3; 11 bases match TRBD2. Germline lookup yields CDR1 SGDLS and CDR2 YYNGEE. This CDR3 has 16 amino acids. Germline trimming cut 0 bases from V and 4 bases from J; bases unmatched to any gene: 4. The CDR3 coding sequence is TGTGCCAGCAGCGTAGGGCTAGCGGGGGGATCAGATACGCAGTATTTT. The encoded protein is CASSVGLAGGSDTQYF. Together with reference TRBV9 and TRBJ2-3, the CDR3 gives the full variable domain: DSGVTQTPKHLITATGQRVTLRCSPRSGDLSVYWYQQSLDQGLQFLIQYYNGEERAKGNILERFSAQQFPDLHSELNLSSLELGDSALYFCASSVGLAGGSDTQYFGPGTRLTVL.

The genes are TRBV12-3 or TRBV12-4 and TRBJ1-4; D call uncertain. This CDR3 region has 13 residues. Trimming stripped 7 bases from V and 8 bases from J, with 14 bases between. This chain's CDR3 is CASTLPPFEKLFF. CDR3 coding DNA: TGTGCCAGCACCCTTCCTCCGTTCGAAAAACTGTTTTTT.

This clonotype was counted a few times. The rearrangement uses TRBV6-5 and TRBJ2-6, with a possible D match to TRBD2 (5 bases). V lost 7 bases, J lost 2 bases, and 15 bases lay in between. Germline V lookup: CDR1 MNHEY, CDR2 SVGAGI. There are 16 residues in the CDR3. The CDR3 sequence: CASNSRVATGANVLTF. The CDR3 bases are TGTGCCAGCAATTCGAGGGTAGCGACTGGGGCCAACGTCCTGACTTTC.

This clonotype was observed a few times. The chain recombines TRBV6-1 with TRBJ2-1; 11 bases agree with TRBD1. Germline loops: CDR1 MNHNS, CDR2 SASEGT. V shed 5 bases and J 4 bases; nucleotides not matched to a gene: 7. The CDR3 consists of 16 residues. The CDR3 reads CASSRGQGAAYNEQFF. The CDR3 DNA sequence: TGTGCCAGCAGTCGAGGACAGGGGGCGGCATACAATGAGCAGTTCTTC.

This clonotype occurred many times. In DNA form, the CDR3 reads TGTGCCAGCAGTCCCCCCCTAGCGGAGGGAGATACGCAGTATTTT. Translated, it gives CASSPPLAEGDTQYF. The V gene is TRBV12-3 or TRBV12-4, the J gene TRBJ2-3, with TRBD2 matching over 7 bases. This CDR3 has 15 residues. Trimming removed 5 bases from V and 5 bases from J; junction bases left unmatched: 10.

This clonotype was seen only a few times. J is TRBJ2-4 and V is TRBV7-2; D may be TRBD2 (5 bases). The CDR3 sequence is 14 residues long. V was clipped by 1 base and J by 5 bases, with 9 bases between them. CDR1 and CDR2 (germline): SGHTA, FQGNSA. The CDR3 DNA is TGTGCCAGCAGCTTAGACACCGGGGAAAACATTCAGTACTTC. Translated, it gives CASSLDTGENIQYF.

The rearrangement links TRBV12-3 or TRBV12-4 to TRBJ1-2; the D gene is possibly TRBD1 (5 bases). The V end was cut by 5 bases, the J end by 4 bases, with 11 bases between. This CDR3 contains 13 residues. In DNA, the CDR3 is TGTGCCAGCAGTCGGCGGGACTCCTATGGCTACACCTTC. The encoded protein is CASSRRDSYGYTF.

Remarks on this clonotype: This may arise from a read error, as a much more abundant clone is one base away. The CDR3 spells CASTCGTLTYEQYF. The CDR3 coding sequence is TGTGCCAGCACCTGCGGGACTCTTACCTACGAGCAGTACTTC. This chain uses TRBV5-6 with TRBJ2-7; D is possibly TRBD2 (6 bases). The ends were cut back, 6 bases at V and 2 bases at J, with 15 bases in the middle. Germline CDR1 SGHDT, CDR2 YYEEEE. The length of the CDR3 is 14 residues. Based on the CDR3 plus reference TRBV5-6 and TRBJ2-7, the full variable domain is DAGVTQSPTHLIKTRGQQVTLRCSPKSGHDTVSWYQQALGQGPQFIFQYYEEEERQRGNFPDRFSGHQFPNYSSELNVNALLLGDSALYLCASTCGTLTYEQYFGPGTRLTVT.

V usage is TRBV28 and J usage is TRBJ2-3, with D possibly matching TRBD2 (6 bases). Germline CDR1 is MDHEN and CDR2 is SYDVKM. The CDR3 is 14 amino acids. Trimming took 6 bases from V and 0 from J, leaving 10 bases between them. CDR3 protein: CASRAGHSTDTQYF. Written as DNA, the CDR3 is TGTGCCAGCAGAGCGGGCCATAGCACAGATACGCAGTATTTT. The variable domain in full, completed from reference TRBV28 and TRBJ2-3, reads DVKVTQSSRYLVKRTGEKVFLECVQDMDHENMFWYRQDPGLGLRLIYFSYDVKMKEKGDIPEGYSVSREKKERFSLILESASTNQTSMYLCASRAGHSTDTQYFGPGTRLTVL.

The chain links TRBV20-1 to TRBJ2-7; D is unclear. The CDR3 length is 15 residues. The germline V gene has CDR1 DFQATT and CDR2 SNEGSKA (reference sequence). Trimming stripped 2 bases from V and 3 bases from J, with 17 bases between. Here the CDR3 reads CSARPYTDENYEQYF. Written as DNA, the CDR3 is TGCAGTGCTAGACCCTATACCGACGAGAACTACGAGCAGTACTTC.

This clonotype appeared a few times. V usage is TRBV29-1 and J usage is TRBJ2-3; D may be TRBD1 or TRBD2 (9 bases each). This CDR3 comprises 15 residues. CDR1 SQVTM and CDR2 ANQGSEA come from the germline V gene. Trimming shortened V by 7 bases and J by 2 bases, and 19 bases separated the two germline ends. CDR3 in amino acids: CSARGGQGPTDTQYF. In DNA form, the CDR3 reads TGCAGCGCGCGGGGGGGACAGGGACCCACAGATACGCAGTATTTT.

Only a few counts were recorded for this clonotype. The chain couples TRBV20-1 to TRBJ2-3; 8 positions agree with TRBD2. Unmatched junction bases numbered 7, after V lost 0 bases and J lost 5 bases. Germline CDR1 is DFQATT and CDR2 is SNEGSKA (reference sequence). This CDR3 is 15 amino acids long. CDR3 in amino acids: CSARDVGGALDTQYF. The CDR3 bases are TGCAGTGCTAGAGACGTCGGGGGGGCCCTAGATACGCAGTATTTT.

This clonotype has only a few counts. The V call is TRBV23-1, the J call TRBJ2-1, with TRBD1 identical over 7 bases. TRBV23-1 is filed as an ORF, its function uncertain. V shed 8 bases, J shed 5 bases, and the junction held 15 bases outside the gene matches. CDR3 length equals 16 residues. The CDR3 DNA sequence: TGCGCCAGCTACTCCTACCGCCGGGACAGAAACAATGAGCAGTTCTTC. It specifies CASYSYRRDRNNEQFF.

The sample holds many counts of this clonotype. The chain uses TRBV3-1 and TRBJ2-3; tentatively, D is TRBD2 (6 bases). The CDR3 length is 15 residues. V was shortened by 6 bases and J by 1 base, with 14 bases between the two germline ends. Germline CDR1 LGHDT, CDR2 YNNKEL (reference sequence). The CDR3 region has the DNA TGTGCCAGCAGGGTCCAGGGACTTCGCACAGATACGCAGTATTTT. Amino acids: CASRVQGLRTDTQYF.

The V gene is TRBV9, the J gene TRBJ1-6; tentatively, D is TRBD1 (6 bases). V lost 1 base, J lost 8 bases, and 19 bases lay in between. In germline, CDR1 is SGDLS, CDR2 YYNGEE. The CDR3 consists of 17 residues. In DNA form, the CDR3 reads TGTGCCAGCAGCGTATCGGCACAGCAGGGGCGGGATTCACCCCTCCACTTT. Amino acids: CASSVSAQQGRDSPLHF.

This clonotype was observed at least ten times. V and J are TRBV20-1 and TRBJ2-3, with 9 bases that match TRBD2. CDR1 is DFQATT, CDR2 SNEGSKA, per germline (reference sequence). After removal of 1 base from V and 1 base from J, the junction contained 9 bases not matched to a gene. CDR3 size: 17 residues. The CDR3 DNA is TGCAGTGCTAGAGCTGGGCTAGCGGGAACCCGCACAGATACGCAGTATTTT. Translating it yields CSARAGLAGTRTDTQYF.

In its sample, this clonotype was seen many times. The chain recombines TRBV10-1 with TRBJ2-3; maybe TRBD2 (5 bases). The germline CDR1 and CDR2 sequences are WNHNN and SYGVQD (reference sequence). V lost 4 bases to trimming and J lost 0 bases, with 8 bases between them. The length of the CDR3 is 14 residues. In DNA form, the CDR3 reads TGCGCCAGCAGTGCCTGGACTAGCACAGATACGCAGTATTTT. This translates into CASSAWTSTDTQYF.

This clonotype was recorded at least ten times. This chain connects TRBV4-1 to TRBJ2-7; TRBD2 matches 10 bases. Germline trimming cut 4 bases from V and 4 bases from J; bases unmatched to any gene: 10. This CDR3 spans 16 amino acids. From germline, CDR1 is MGHRA and CDR2 YSYEKL. In DNA form, the CDR3 reads TGCGCCAGCAGCCGGGGGTCTAGCGGGAGACTGTACGAGCAGTACTTC. It yields the protein CASSRGSSGRLYEQYF.